This T cell receptor (beta chain) was recorded in a study of T-cell memory formation after mild COVID-19. Turning to this clonotype: Its antigen remains unidentified.

The CDR3 has 14 residues. The V gene lost 4 bases and the J gene lost 8 bases, with 17 bases spanning the gap. Looked up from germline, CDR1 is DFQATT and CDR2 is SNEGSKA (reference sequence). TCRalpha and TCRbeta libraries used 5'RACE with constant-segment primers and UMIs. From the 5' RACE reads, TCRdb called clonotypes with MiXCR, one entry per CDR3 protein. The top ten clones hold roughly 7.7% of a sample with approximately 560,000 distinct CDR3 sequences, 15% to 20% of them seen once. Study-level points and caveats: Later expanders leaned CD4+, whereas day 15 to 85 contracting clones were balanced CD4/CD8. Pre-infection memory already had some responding clones, implying cross-reactive memory joined.

The sample consisted of PBMCs or a T cell subset sorted from them (not recorded which). The genes are TRBV20-1 and TRBJ1-4; a weak D match, TRBD1 (5 bases). This receptor was taken from an adult woman who had mild COVID-19 (a few samples of this study predate the infection). Cell type and time point are not known. CDR3 nucleotide sequence: TGCAGTGCTACGGACTTACAGGAAGAAGAAAAACTGTTTTTT. Translating gives CSATDLQEEEKLFF.